The rows below give T cell receptor beta chains drawn from one sample of a study of blood T cell repertoires in COVID-19. The table came from immunoSEQ multiplex PCR; TCRdb's copy has only in-frame clones and leaves some out. The sample lists 450,000 or so clones, approximately 90% seen once, with roughly 0.76% in the top ten. The sample was peripheral blood. The source of these receptors is a man aged 18 to 35 with COVID-19, enrolled during active disease. Both conserved end residues are part of each CDR3. Only some rows state a clone size, as once, few, many or a class for expanded clones.

CDR3aa,j_gene,v_gene,abundance
CASSAPGPGELFF,TRBJ2-2,TRBV7-9,NA
CASSDRAYEQYF,TRBJ2-7,TRBV19,NA
CASPLGQPTVPNEKLFF,TRBJ1-4,TRBV6-4,NA
CASSLGLAGGENEQFF,TRBJ2-1,TRBV5-1,NA
CASSEPGTPTYEQYF,TRBJ2-7,TRBV5-5,NA
CASSSDTEETQYF,TRBJ2-5,TRBV7-7,NA
CASSLGTGVGGYTF,TRBJ1-2,TRBV27,NA
CASRPGTSEAETQYF,TRBJ2-5,TRBV6-5,NA
CASSRSGYEQYF,TRBJ2-7,TRBV4-2,NA
CASSTEGAGMRVYNEQFF,TRBJ2-1,TRBV19,NA
CAMSNRMNTGELFF,TRBJ2-2,TRBV6-5,NA
CASSLGLADTQYF,TRBJ2-3,TRBV11-2,NA
CASSLGAGEPWNTEAFF,TRBJ1-1,TRBV7-9,NA
CASSQTGTGSTDTQYF,TRBJ2-3,TRBV4-1,few
CASSPGLAGENEQFF,TRBJ2-1,TRBV7-3,once
CASSYSPIAGQPYEQYF,TRBJ2-7,TRBV5-1,NA
CASSPQTGATDTQYF,TRBJ2-3,TRBV18,NA
CASSPGQGKETQYF,TRBJ2-5,TRBV5-1,NA
CASSQATAGQGARAFF,TRBJ1-1,TRBV27,many
CLAGAYNEQFF,TRBJ2-1,TRBV7-9,NA
CASSFAGTGVSYNEQFF,TRBJ2-1,TRBV7-6,NA
CASSVGRPGGPINTGELFF,TRBJ2-2,TRBV9,NA
CASSPLRDSTANYGYTF,TRBJ1-2,TRBV11-3,few
CASGLGAGGAQETQYF,TRBJ2-5,TRBV12-5,NA
CASSFDGDTQYF,TRBJ2-3,TRBV12-3/TRBV12-4,NA
CASSPPTGGSYGYTF,TRBJ1-2,TRBV3-1/TRBV3-2,NA
CASKAGWVDEQFF,TRBJ2-1,TRBV11-2,NA
CASSSDRGYYEKLFF,TRBJ1-4,TRBV11-2,NA
CASSESTPTGEAFF,TRBJ1-1,TRBV10-1,NA
CASSPSRTENTEAFF,TRBJ1-1,TRBV18,once
CASRWTGGNEKLFF,TRBJ1-4,TRBV4-1,NA